A single sample gave rise to the 24 T cell receptor beta chains below, sequenced in a study of radiotherapy plus CTLA-4 blockade in lung cancer. Sequenced by immunoSEQ multiplex PCR; TCRdb stores in-frame clones only, minus some. The data show more than 25,000 clones, around 80% seen once. The starting material was peripheral blood, obtained from a patient treated with radiotherapy plus ipilimumab. These receptors were collected from a human donor with non-small cell lung cancer who had stable disease on radiotherapy plus ipilimumab.

This clone was seen a few times. The rearrangement uses TRBV27 and TRBJ1-1, with TRBD1 identical over 7 bases. Germline CDR1 is MNHEY and CDR2 is SMNVEV (reference sequence). V shed 2 bases, J shed 4 bases, and the junction held 7 bases outside the gene matches. The CDR3 covers 15 residues. This CDR3 is CASSLTRGLGTEAFF. The CDR3, as DNA: TGTGCCAGCAGTTTAACAAGGGGGCTCGGCACTGAAGCTTTCTTT.

The chain links TRBV2 to TRBJ1-1; weak D call: TRBD1 (5 bases). CDR3 length: 15 amino acids. Trimming cost V 6 bases and J 5 bases, with 19 bases left between them. Per germline, CDR1 SNHLY and CDR2 FYNNEI. CDR3 nucleotides: TGTGCCAGCAGCCCAAGGGCAGGGCCAAGGACTGAAGCTTTCTTT. Its translation: CASSPRAGPRTEAFF.

The chain uses TRBV14 and TRBJ1-6; TRBD1 aligns across 10 bases. Trimming removed 3 bases from V and 12 bases from J; junction bases left unmatched: 2. Germline V CDR1 and CDR2: SGHDN, FVKESK. The CDR3 spans 13 residues. DNA of the CDR3: TGTGCCAGCAGCCAGGGACAGGGGTTACCCCTCCACTTT. It specifies CASSQGQGLPLHF.

This clone was detected only a few times. The chain joins TRBV6-8 to TRBJ1-5, with D hard to call. The CDR3 length is 13 residues. Germline V lookup: CDR1 MNHGY, CDR2 SAAAGT. Trimming removed 2 bases from V and 1 base from J, with 3 bases in between. CDR3 region: CASSYDSNQPQHF. CDR3 nucleotides: TGTGCCAGCAGTTACGACAGCAATCAGCCCCAGCATTTT.

This clone came up once. This rearrangement joins TRBV15 to TRBJ1-2; TRBD1 agrees at 8 bases. Losses at the gene ends were 3 bases for V and 8 bases for J; bases not matched to a gene: 14. Germline-derived CDR1 and CDR2 are LNHNV and YYDKDF (reference sequence). The CDR3 runs to 16 residues. The CDR3: CATSRETPSTGAGYTF. The CDR3 DNA follows: TGTGCCACCAGCAGGGAAACCCCTTCGACAGGGGCCGGCTACACCTTC.

This chain joins TRBV27 and TRBJ1-6, with 8 bases identical to TRBD1. The CDR3 spans 16 residues. V trimming: 1 base; J trimming: 7 bases; junction bases outside the gene matches: 6. Germline V CDR1 and CDR2: MNHEY, SMNVEV (reference sequence). DNA of the CDR3: TGTGCCAGCAGTTTATGGGGGACAGGAAAAAATTCACCCCTCCACTTT. This sequence encodes CASSLWGTGKNSPLHF.

This clone was seen just once. The rearrangement uses TRBV18 and TRBJ1-5; tentative D call: TRBD1 (6 bases). The CDR3 has 14 residues. With 3 bases removed from V and 7 bases from J, the gap between germline ends came to 13 bases. Germline V CDR1 and CDR2: KGHSH, LQKENI. CDR3: CASSPGRGHQPQHF. The CDR3 DNA is TGTGCCAGCTCACCGGGCAGGGGCCACCAGCCCCAGCATTTT. Full variable domain (outside the CDR3, taken from reference TRBV18 and TRBJ1-5): NAGVMQNPRHLVRRRGQEARLRCSPMKGHSHVYWYRQLPEEGLKFMVYLQKENIIDESGMPKERFSAEFPKEGPSILRIQQVVRGDSAAYFCASSPGRGHQPQHFGDGTRLSIL.

The chain uses TRBV7-8 and TRBJ1-2; the match to TRBD1 covers 7 bases. Germline CDR1 reads SGHVS; CDR2 reads FQNEAQ. This CDR3 has 16 amino acids. V was pared by 5 bases and J by 8 bases, with 17 bases of the junction left unmatched. The CDR3 protein is CASSATRTGSSRGYTF. The CDR3, as DNA: TGTGCCAGCAGCGCGACTCGGACAGGCTCTTCGCGAGGCTACACCTTC. The full variable domain, its missing parts supplied by reference TRBV7-8 and TRBJ1-2, is GAGVSQSPRYKVAKRGQDVALRCDPISGHVSLFWYQQALGQGPEFLTYFQNEAQLDKSGLPSDRFFAERPEGSVSTLKIQRTQQEDSAVYLCASSATRTGSSRGYTFGSGTRLTVV.

The chain employs TRBV6-5 and TRBJ1-1, with D perhaps matching TRBD1 (5 bases). Germline CDR1 reads MNHEY; CDR2 reads SVGAGI. The CDR3 has 15 amino acids. V lost 1 base, J lost 1 base, and 10 bases lay in between. CDR3 sequence: CASSYLGETNTEAFF. CDR3 DNA: TGTGCCAGCAGTTACTTGGGGGAAACGAACACTGAAGCTTTCTTT.

The chain links TRBV11-2 to TRBJ1-1; tentatively, D is TRBD1 (5 bases). V was shortened by 1 base and J by 13 bases, with 31 bases between the two germline ends. The CDR3 consists of 18 residues. Germline loops: CDR1 SGHAT, CDR2 FQNNGV. In DNA, the CDR3 is TGTGCCAGCAGCTTAGGCCGGCCGCGGGGGGTGGAGTGGCTGGTGGGTTTCTTT. This sequence encodes CASSLGRPRGVEWLVGFF. The entire variable domain, with the rest obtained from reference TRBV11-2 and TRBJ1-1, is as follows: EAGVAQSPRYKIIEKRQSVAFWCNPISGHATLYWYQQILGQGPKLLIQFQNNGVVDDSQLPKDRFSAERLKGVDSTLKIQPAKLEDSAVYLCASSLGRPRGVEWLVGFFGQGTRLTVV.

The chain has TRBV7-6 and TRBJ1-3; D remains ambiguous. Trimming left V 5 bases short and J 3 bases short, with 8 bases between. Germline V gene lookup returns CDR1 SGHVS and CDR2 FNYEAQ. The CDR3 covers 13 residues. CDR3 nucleotides: TGTGCCAGCAGCCCAACAAGTGGAAACACCATATATTTT. Translating gives CASSPTSGNTIYF.

This chain connects TRBV15 to TRBJ1-2; D is undetermined. The CDR3 consists of 14 residues. The V end was cut by 3 bases, the J end by 2 bases, with 10 bases between. The germline gives CDR1 LNHNV, CDR2 YYDKDF (reference sequence). The chain's CDR3 is CATSSGRYNYGYTF. As DNA, the CDR3 is TGTGCCACCAGCAGCGGACGGTACAACTATGGCTACACCTTC.

The CDR3 bases are TGTGCCAGTAGTATAATGGGACGAAGCGCACAGCAGACCCAGTACTTC. This gives the protein CASSIMGRSAQQTQYF. The chain recombines TRBV19 with TRBJ2-5; D is perhaps TRBD1 or TRBD2 (5 bases each). The CDR3 totals 16 residues. The V gene's germline CDR1 is LNHDA and CDR2 SQIVND (reference sequence). V was clipped by 2 bases and J by 6 bases, with 19 bases between them.

The V call is TRBV6-1, the J call TRBJ1-2; 9 positions agree with TRBD1. The germline gives CDR1 MNHNS, CDR2 SASEGT. J was trimmed by 8 bases and V by 3 bases; bases with no gene match: 4. This CDR3 is built from 13 residues. The CDR3 DNA is TGTGCCAGCAGTGAGAACAGGGGGCAAGGCTACACCTTC. Protein: CASSENRGQGYTF.

Only one count was recorded for this clone. The chain uses TRBV7-9 and TRBJ1-4, with 10 bases that match TRBD1. CDR3 length equals 17 residues. Germline assignment: CDR1 SEHNR and CDR2 FQNEAQ (reference sequence). V lost 4 bases to trimming and J lost 0 bases; unmatched junction nucleotides: 5. The CDR3 region is CASSSRDRGSTNEKLFF. The CDR3 coding sequence is TGTGCCAGCAGCTCTCGGGACAGGGGATCAACTAATGAAAAACTGTTTTTT.

The chain has TRBV10-1 and TRBJ2-5; TRBD2 agrees at 7 bases. The J segment lost 5 bases and the V segment lost 0 bases, leaving 3 bases of the junction unmatched. Looked up from germline, CDR1 is WNHNN and CDR2 is SYGVQD (reference sequence). The CDR3 has 14 residues. As DNA, the CDR3 is TGCGCCAGCAGTGAGTCGGGGAGGGACGAGACCCAGTACTTC. Its translation is CASSESGRDETQYF.

This clone was seen a few times. The chain uses TRBV5-4 and TRBJ2-7; perhaps D is TRBD1 or TRBD2 (5 bases each). The CDR3 has 15 amino acids. Germline-derived CDR1 and CDR2 are SGHNT and YYREEE (reference sequence). Trimming pared 0 bases from V and 10 bases from J, leaving 20 bases between. The CDR3 bases are TGTGCCAGCAGCTTGGAACAGGTCCCCCGAGGGGAACAGTACTTC. Protein product: CASSLEQVPRGEQYF.

CDR3 DNA: TGTGCCAGCAGTGAATGGGCGGGGCTGGGCACTAATGAAAAACTGTTTTTT. Its translation: CASSEWAGLGTNEKLFF. The rearrangement uses TRBV25-1 and TRBJ1-4; D is perhaps TRBD1 (5 bases). Germline assignment: CDR1 MGHDK and CDR2 SYGVNS. Deletions cut 1 base from V and 2 bases from J, with 14 bases between. The CDR3 length is 17 residues.

The chain couples TRBV27 to TRBJ2-3; the D gene is possibly TRBD2 (7 bases). The CDR3 totals 16 residues. V was shortened by 0 bases and J by 2 bases, with 12 bases between the two germline ends. CDR1 is MNHEY, CDR2 SMNVEV, per germline (reference sequence). CDR3 bases: TGTGCCAGCAGTTTATCTGGGGGGGCCATCACAGATACGCAGTATTTT. Protein product: CASSLSGGAITDTQYF.

The chain uses TRBV19 and TRBJ1-6; no clear D. The CDR3 contains 12 residues. CDR1 is LNHDA, CDR2 SQIVND, per germline (reference sequence). Trimming left V 8 bases short and J 10 bases short, with 12 bases between. The CDR3 protein is CASESVGSPLHF. For the CDR3, the DNA is TGTGCCAGTGAATCCGTGGGGTCACCCCTCCACTTT.

V usage is TRBV27 and J usage is TRBJ2-7; TRBD1 aligns across 9 bases. Trimming cost V 2 bases and J 2 bases; bases outside gene matches: 7. Germline V gene sequence: CDR1 MNHEY, CDR2 SMNVEV (reference sequence). This CDR3 has 16 amino acids. In DNA, the CDR3 is TGTGCCAGCAGTTTACCATCGACAGGGGGGCCCTACGAGCAGTACGTC. It translates to CASSLPSTGGPYEQYV.

V is TRBV7-9 and J is TRBJ1-1, with TRBD1 identical over 9 bases. The CDR3 totals 15 residues. V was pared by 2 bases and J by 5 bases, with 6 bases of the junction left unmatched. Germline V lookup: CDR1 SEHNR, CDR2 FQNEAQ (reference sequence). CDR3 region: CASSLIQGAGTEAFF. CDR3 DNA: TGTGCCAGCAGCTTAATACAGGGGGCAGGAACTGAAGCTTTCTTT.

The gene calls are TRBV28 and TRBJ1-3; D call uncertain. The V gene's germline CDR1 is MDHEN and CDR2 SYDVKM. CDR3 size: 14 residues. Trimming shortened V by 2 bases and J by 3 bases, and 8 bases separated the two germline ends. Here the CDR3 DNA reads TGTGCCAGCAGTTTAACGGGTGATGGAAACACCATATATTTT. As protein: CASSLTGDGNTIYF.

The chain combines TRBV29-1 with TRBJ1-1; maybe TRBD1 (5 bases). Looked up from germline, CDR1 is SQVTM and CDR2 is ANQGSEA. V was clipped by 4 bases and J by 10 bases, with 10 bases between them. CDR3 length equals 10 residues. The CDR3 protein is CSVGGEGAFF. The DNA for the CDR3 is TGCAGCGTTGGAGGGGAGGGAGCTTTCTTT.